This T cell receptor (beta chain) was recorded in a study of T cells after yellow fever vaccination. General study findings and limits: Clonotypes found in both CD4 and CD8 compartments made up a small share. Though it reached lower strength, the secondary response hit its peak faster, day 5 versus 15. Boosting was followed by the reappearance of most primary-vaccination clones (under 97% CD4, about 89% CD8).

V lost 3 bases and J lost 6, with 18 bases in between. The CDR3 is 14 residues long. Germline V gene sequence: CDR1 SQVTM, CDR2 ANQGSEA. This clonotype was counted ten times or more. The antigen is not known. TCRdb re-called the 5' RACE reads with MiXCR, one entry per CDR3 protein. The data contain some 170,000 distinct CDR3 sequences, around 9.3% of them singletons. The V call is TRBV29-1, the J call TRBJ2-7; perhaps TRBD1 as D (6 bases). Sequencing was performed on CD8+ T cells sorted from PBMCs, taken 45 days after the yellow fever booster vaccination. This clonotype originated in a young man who received the YFV17D yellow fever vaccine. The CDR3 region is CSVEAGEVEVEQYF. The CDR3 DNA reads as TGCAGCGTTGAGGCAGGGGAAGTCGAGGTCGAGCAGTACTTC.